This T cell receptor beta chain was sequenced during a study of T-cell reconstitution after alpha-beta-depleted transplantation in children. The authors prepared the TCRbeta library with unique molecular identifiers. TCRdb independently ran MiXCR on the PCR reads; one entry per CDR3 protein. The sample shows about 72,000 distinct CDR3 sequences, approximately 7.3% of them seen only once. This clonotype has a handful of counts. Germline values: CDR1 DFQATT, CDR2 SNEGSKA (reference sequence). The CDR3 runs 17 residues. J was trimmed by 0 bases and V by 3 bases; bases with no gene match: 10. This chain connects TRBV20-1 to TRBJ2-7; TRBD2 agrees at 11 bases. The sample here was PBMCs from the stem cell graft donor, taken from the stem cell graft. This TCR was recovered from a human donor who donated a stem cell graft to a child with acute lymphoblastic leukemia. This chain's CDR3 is CSASRPSGGPISYEQYF. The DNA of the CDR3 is TGCAGTGCTAGCAGGCCTAGCGGGGGGCCAATCTCCTACGAGCAGTACTTC.